This TCR beta chain was retrieved from a study of Graves' ophthalmopathy and Graves' hyperthyroidism. Notes on the study in general: Classification of ophthalmopathy versus stable hyperthyroidism by a 13-signature model yielded 85% to 90% sensitivity and about 83% specificity.

Transcripts of RNA were the source for amplifying TCR beta CDR3 regions. HTBI primers were employed in first-round RT-PCR, then a second-round multiplex PCR followed. MiXCR was run by TCRdb on the multiplex PCR reads, yielding one entry per CDR3 protein. The sample consists of over 450,000 distinct CDR3 sequences, about 15% of them appearing once. This clonotype was counted between two and nine times. Its cognate antigen is unknown. A much more abundant neighbour one base away suggests this may be a read error. The sequenced sample consisted of blood. The source of this sequence is a woman between 25 and 40 years old with Graves' ophthalmopathy.

The CDR3, as DNA: TGTGCCAGCAGCCCCGGACAGGGGTTCGCTGAAGCTTTCTTT. Amino acid sequence: CASSPGQGFAEAFF. This chain links TRBV27 with TRBJ1-1; 9 bases align to TRBD1. Per germline, CDR1 MNHEY and CDR2 SMNVEV (reference sequence). With 6 bases clipped from V and 6 bases from J, the junction kept 8 bases outside the gene matches. CDR3 length: 14 residues.